These 15 T cell receptor beta chains were all obtained from the same sample, sequenced in a study of Graves' ophthalmopathy and Graves' hyperthyroidism. The study amplified TCR beta CDR3 regions using RNA transcripts. After a first-round RT-PCR with HTBI primers, a second-round multiplex PCR was run. Each CDR3 protein gets one entry after TCRdb re-called the multiplex PCR reads with MiXCR. The data contain around 670,000 distinct CDR3 sequences, 35% to 50% of them singletons. Sample: peripheral blood. These receptors all come from an adult man with Graves' ophthalmopathy.

The chain couples TRBV20-1 to TRBJ2-7; 9 bases match TRBD1. Per germline, CDR1 DFQATT and CDR2 SNEGSKA (reference sequence). J gave up 3 bases and V 1 base, and 4 bases lay outside the gene matches. CDR3 length: 14 amino acids. CDR3 protein: CSARAVDRGYEQYF. The CDR3 DNA reads as TGCAGTGCTAGAGCAGTGGACAGGGGCTACGAGCAGTACTTC.

Here the CDR3 reads CASSLWGTGREEGYTF. The CDR3 DNA reads as TGTGCCAGCAGTTTATGGGGAACAGGGAGGGAAGAGGGCTACACCTTC. The chain employs TRBV25-1 and TRBJ1-2; TRBD1 is a possible D gene (6 bases). The ends were cut back, 5 bases at V and 8 bases at J, with 24 bases in the middle. CDR1 is MGHDK and CDR2 is SYGVNS in the germline V gene. The CDR3 has 16 amino acids.

As to this clonotype: This may come from a read error, since a much larger clone is one base off. The chain recombines TRBV10-1 with TRBJ2-5; the D is unclear. This CDR3 comprises 13 residues. CDR1 is WNHNN and CDR2 is SYGVQD in the germline V gene (reference sequence). Trimming pared 4 bases from V and 0 bases from J, leaving 6 bases between. CDR3 in amino acids: CASSGANQETQYF. The CDR3 nucleotides are TGCGCCAGCAGTGGGGCGAACCAAGAGACCCAGTACTTC.

This clonotype was detected many times. The J gene is TRBJ2-7, the V gene TRBV25-1, with D perhaps given as TRBD1 or TRBD2 (6 bases each). V lost 3 bases to trimming and J lost 2 bases, with 14 bases between them. The CDR3 consists of 15 residues. The germline gives CDR1 MGHDK, CDR2 SYGVNS. In DNA, the CDR3 is TGTGCCAGCAGTGACGGGGGCCCACTTACCTACGAGCAGTACTTC. Protein: CASSDGGPLTYEQYF.

This clonotype was recorded many times. The chain carries TRBV20-1 and TRBJ2-7, with TRBD2 matching over 12 bases. The J segment lost 2 bases and the V segment lost 6 bases, leaving 5 bases of the junction unmatched. The length of the CDR3 is 14 residues. Germline loops: CDR1 DFQATT, CDR2 SNEGSKA (reference sequence). The CDR3 bases are TGCAGTGCCAGGACTAGCGGGAATGCCTACGAGCAGTACTTC. Its protein product is CSARTSGNAYEQYF.

The genes are TRBV11-2 and TRBJ2-5; D is unresolved. Trimming removed 7 bases from V and 5 bases from J, with 8 bases in between. The CDR3 extends over 11 amino acids. Per the germline V gene, CDR1 is SGHAT and CDR2 is FQNNGV. In DNA form, the CDR3 reads TGTGCCAGCACCCCCGCCGAGACCCAGTACTTC. It specifies CASTPAETQYF.

At least ten counts were recorded for this clonotype. The genes are TRBV29-1 and TRBJ1-2; D unclear. V was cut by 6 bases and J by 4 bases, with 15 bases left in between. The CDR3 contains 13 residues. Germline V CDR1 and CDR2: SQVTM, ANQGSEA. The CDR3: CSVGIGTVYGYTF. CDR3 coding DNA: TGCAGCGTCGGAATTGGAACAGTCTATGGCTACACCTTC.

The chain links TRBV11-2 to TRBJ1-1; D is unresolved. V lost 3 bases and J 3 bases, leaving 8 bases between the germline ends. Germline CDR1 is SGHAT and CDR2 is FQNNGV. The CDR3 loop spans 13 amino acids. The CDR3 protein is CASSLDFDTEAFF. The DNA for the CDR3 is TGTGCCAGCAGCTTGGATTTTGACACTGAAGCTTTCTTT.

This clonotype was recorded at least ten times. The V gene is TRBV5-8, the J gene TRBJ1-1; the D is unclear. The V gene's germline CDR1 is SGHTS and CDR2 YDEGEE. The CDR3 extends over 13 amino acids. V gave up 4 bases and J gave up 1 base, with 8 bases separating them. The CDR3 nucleotides read TGTGCCAGCAGCAATCCGAAGAACACTGAAGCTTTCTTT. As protein: CASSNPKNTEAFF.

Regarding this clonotype: The junction and the germline gene differ at one end; a read error may be behind it. The chain combines TRBV14 with TRBJ2-7, with 9 bases lining up with TRBD2. CDR1 SGHDN and CDR2 FVKESK come from the germline V gene. The length of the CDR3 is 14 residues. CDR3 coding DNA: TGTGCTAGCAGCCACGGACTAGCGTTTGGAGAGCAGTACTTC. Translated: CASSHGLAFGEQYF. The entire variable domain, with the rest obtained from reference TRBV14 and TRBJ2-7, is as follows: EAGVTQFPSHSVIEKGQTVTLRCDPISGHDNLYWYRRVMGKEIKFLLHFVKESKQDESGMPNNRFLAERTGGTYSTLKVQPAELEDSGVYFCASSHGLAFGEQYFGPGTRLTVT.

The chain has TRBV9 and TRBJ2-2; 8 bases fit TRBD1. The CDR3 runs to 16 residues. Looked up from germline, CDR1 is SGDLS and CDR2 is YYNGEE. Losses at the gene ends were 9 bases for V and 7 bases for J; bases not matched to a gene: 17. CDR3 sequence reads: CAISESPGGAGGELFF. The CDR3 coding sequence is TGTGCCATCAGTGAGTCACCAGGGGGCGCAGGCGGGGAGCTGTTTTTT. Filled out from reference TRBV9 and TRBJ2-2, the complete variable domain reads DSGVTQTPKHLITATGQRVTLRCSPRSGDLSVYWYQQSLDQGLQFLIQYYNGEERAKGNILERFSAQQFPDLHSELNLSSLELGDSALYFCAISESPGGAGGELFFGEGSRLTVL.

The rearrangement joins TRBV7-2 to TRBJ1-2; TRBD1 matches 7 bases. Trimming took 1 base from V and 4 from J; bases not matched to a gene: 9. CDR1 and CDR2 (germline): SGHTA, FQGNSA. The CDR3 spans 16 residues. The CDR3 spells CASSLVGQGGGYGYTF. The CDR3 nucleotides are TGTGCCAGCAGCTTAGTTGGGCAGGGGGGCGGCTATGGCTACACCTTC.

The rearrangement uses TRBV5-8 and TRBJ1-5; 9 bases align to TRBD1. V dropped 3 bases and J dropped 3; count of bases not matched to a gene: 4. CDR1 is SGHTS, CDR2 YDEGEE, per germline. This CDR3 spans 15 amino acids. In DNA form, the CDR3 reads TGTGCCAGCAGCTCGACAGGGGGTTTCAATCAGCCCCAGCATTTT. It encodes CASSSTGGFNQPQHF.

A note on this clonotype: This may be a read error, as it is one base from a much larger clone. This chain uses TRBV7-9 with TRBJ2-5; maybe TRBD1 (5 bases). The CDR3 runs 14 residues. V was pared by 3 bases and J by 5 bases, with 13 bases between. Germline loops: CDR1 SEHNR, CDR2 FQNEAQ (reference sequence). The CDR3 coding sequence is TGTGCCAGCAGCTTGTCAGGGCAGCCCGAGACCCAGTACTTC. This codes for CASSLSGQPETQYF.

The chain uses TRBV9 and TRBJ1-2; D is undetermined. V lost 4 bases and J 5 bases, leaving 12 bases between the germline ends. Germline V lookup: CDR1 SGDLS, CDR2 YYNGEE. The CDR3 has 13 residues. The CDR3 is CASSHPSRYGYTF. The CDR3 nucleotides read TGTGCCAGCAGCCACCCTTCGCGATATGGCTACACCTTC. Full variable domain (outside the CDR3, taken from reference TRBV9 and TRBJ1-2): DSGVTQTPKHLITATGQRVTLRCSPRSGDLSVYWYQQSLDQGLQFLIQYYNGEERAKGNILERFSAQQFPDLHSELNLSSLELGDSALYFCASSHPSRYGYTFGSGTRLTVV.